This T cell receptor beta chain stems from a study of T cell repertoires in cytomegalovirus infection. The CDR3 runs to 15 residues. Trimming stripped 10 bases from V and 0 bases from J, with 16 bases between. Germline values: CDR1 LNHDA, CDR2 SQIVND (reference sequence). From the reads, TCRdb called clonotypes with MiXCR, one entry per CDR3 protein. The sample contains about 830,000 distinct CDR3 sequences, approximately 32% of which appear only once. Of note for this clonotype: Its antigen is not known.

The clonotype originates from a human donor in good health (CMV status not recorded). Some clones in this sample may be carry-over from other donors' samples. The sample consisted of cultured CD8+ T cells from PBMCs, taken from culture after CMV antigen stimulation. The chain has TRBV19 and TRBJ2-1; D is possibly TRBD1 (5 bases). CDR3 DNA sequence: TGTGCCACCGGGTGGGGCGGCAGCTCCTACAATGAGCAGTTCTTC. This gives the protein CATGWGGSSYNEQFF.